These 32 T cell receptor beta chains came from one sample sequenced in a study of blood T cell repertoires in COVID-19. TCRdb keeps only in-frame clones here, not all; method: immunoSEQ multiplex PCR. The repertoire consists of some 240,000 clones, with approximately 85% occurring once and the leading ten covering 5.2%. The material sequenced was peripheral blood. The receptors come from a woman in her 70s with COVID-19, enrolled during active disease.

The J gene is TRBJ1-6, the V gene TRBV5-5, with D possibly TRBD1 on 5 matching bases. Germline lookup yields CDR1 SGHKS and CDR2 YYEKEE (reference sequence). The V and J ends lost 0 bases and 9 bases respectively, with 13 bases between them. This CDR3 contains 15 residues. For the CDR3, the DNA is TGTGCCAGCAGCTTGGCTACAGGTTCCAGTTCACCCCTCCACTTT. Translation gives CASSLATGSSSPLHF.

The V gene is TRBV19, the J gene TRBJ1-1; D unresolved. CDR1 LNHDA and CDR2 SQIVND come from the germline V gene (reference sequence). The germline V and J ends were trimmed by 6 bases and 0 bases, with 14 bases remaining between them. The CDR3 totals 15 residues. The CDR3 region has the DNA TGTGCCAGTAGAATCGTCTTTAGCGTGAACACTGAAGCTTTCTTT. It encodes CASRIVFSVNTEAFF.

The V call is TRBV5-1, the J call TRBJ2-5; 8 bases fit TRBD1. CDR3 size: 16 residues. The ends lost 3 bases at V and 3 bases at J; junction bases unmatched: 10. Germline CDR1 reads SGHRS; CDR2 reads YFSETQ. The CDR3 bases are TGCGCCAGCAGCTCCGCCGGACAGGGAAGAGAAGAGACCCAGTACTTC. This gives the protein CASSSAGQGREETQYF.

This clone has only a few counts. The gene calls are TRBV28 and TRBJ1-2, with TRBD1 matching over 7 bases. This CDR3 contains 14 residues. V was clipped by 4 bases and J by 4 bases; unmatched bases: 6. Germline V CDR1 and CDR2: MDHEN, SYDVKM. The CDR3 coding sequence is TGTGCCAGCAGTTCGAGGGACAGAGGCTATGGCTACACCTTC. Translated: CASSSRDRGYGYTF.

This sequence joins TRBV7-8 and TRBJ2-7, with unresolved D. Trimming left V 2 bases short and J 3 bases short, with 11 bases between. CDR1 and CDR2 (germline): SGHVS, FQNEAQ. CDR3 length equals 14 residues. The CDR3, as DNA: TGTGCCAGCAGCTTACGACTGACCGTCTACGAGCAGTACTTC. This encodes CASSLRLTVYEQYF.

In the case of this clone: This CDR3 is also generated by other DNA sequences in the sample. This chain uses TRBV28 with TRBJ1-2; 7 positions match TRBD1. The CDR3 covers 14 residues. J was trimmed by 5 bases and V by 5 bases; bases with no gene match: 8. Germline V gene sequence: CDR1 MDHEN, CDR2 SYDVKM. The CDR3 DNA reads as TGTGCCAGCAGTATCCTGACAGGGAGTTATGGCTACACCTTC. Its translation is CASSILTGSYGYTF.

The rearrangement links TRBV3-1 (or the pseudogene TRBV3-2) to TRBJ2-3; D gene uncertain. Germline V CDR1 and CDR2: LGHDT, YNNKEL (reference sequence). V dropped 1 base and J dropped 2 bases, with 7 bases sitting between them. This CDR3 has 14 residues. CDR3 in amino acids: CASSQAVDTDTQYF. The DNA of the CDR3 is TGTGCCAGCAGCCAAGCAGTCGACACAGATACGCAGTATTTT.

This clone was counted a single time. The chain joins TRBV9 to TRBJ1-3; 9 bases align to TRBD1. There are 14 residues in the CDR3. J gave up 5 bases and V 3 bases, and 3 bases lay outside the gene matches. The V gene's germline CDR1 is SGDLS and CDR2 YYNGEE. The CDR3 bases are TGTGCCAGCAGCGCGGGACAGGGTAGAAACACCATATATTTT. Protein product: CASSAGQGRNTIYF.

This sequence joins TRBV28 and TRBJ1-6; TRBD1 might be the D (5 bases). The germline CDR1 and CDR2 sequences are MDHEN and SYDVKM. The CDR3 extends over 11 amino acids. Trimming shortened V by 7 bases and J by 14 bases, and 12 bases separated the two germline ends. This chain's CDR3 is CASTGGWTLHF. In DNA form, the CDR3 reads TGTGCCAGCACGGGGGGTTGGACCCTCCACTTT.

This clone was counted a few times. The chain uses TRBV4-1 and TRBJ1-6, with 7 positions matching TRBD1. Looked up from germline, CDR1 is MGHRA and CDR2 is YSYEKL. V trimming: 2 bases; J trimming: 5 bases; junction bases outside the gene matches: 3. This CDR3 has 15 residues. CDR3 protein: CASSQRDRDNSPLHF. CDR3 DNA: TGCGCCAGCAGCCAAAGGGACAGAGATAATTCACCCCTCCACTTT.

The CDR3 DNA is TGTGCCAGCAGTTATCGAGACAGGGGGCCACCCCTCCACTTT. Amino acid sequence: CASSYRDRGPPLHF. This chain joins TRBV6-6 and TRBJ1-6; 10 nucleotides agree with TRBD1. The germline V gene has CDR1 MNHNY and CDR2 SVGAGI (reference sequence). There are 14 residues in the CDR3. The V and J ends lost 3 bases and 11 bases, in that order; junction bases with no gene match: 4.

The chain couples TRBV6-5 to TRBJ1-5; 7 bases are a match to TRBD1. This CDR3 has 14 residues. Germline CDR1 and CDR2: MNHEY and SVGAGI. The junction had 9 bases not matched to a gene; V was cut back by 11 bases and J by 2 bases. The CDR3 loop is CAAKGGKGNQPQHF. CDR3 coding DNA: TGTGCCGCTAAAGGGGGCAAAGGCAATCAGCCCCAGCATTTT.

The chain has TRBV19 and TRBJ1-1; a weak D match, TRBD1 (6 bases). Germline V gene lookup returns CDR1 LNHDA and CDR2 SQIVND (reference sequence). The CDR3 is made up of 13 amino acids. V dropped 3 bases and J dropped 10 bases, with 15 bases sitting between them. CDR3 nucleotides: TGTGCCAGTAGTATGCCCCCGGGGGGCCCAGCTTTCTTT. This encodes CASSMPPGGPAFF.

V is TRBV7-9 and J is TRBJ2-1; TRBD2 matches at 10 bases. Germline CDR1 and CDR2: SEHNR and FQNEAQ (reference sequence). The CDR3 extends over 16 amino acids. Trimming removed 3 bases from V and 6 bases from J; junction bases left unmatched: 8. The CDR3 region is CASSLFGLAGVNEQFF. The CDR3 region has the DNA TGTGCCAGCAGCTTGTTTGGTCTAGCGGGAGTCAATGAGCAGTTCTTC. Full variable domain (rest looked up from reference TRBV7-9 and TRBJ2-1): DTGVSQNPRHKITKRGQNVTFRCDPISEHNRLYWYRQTLGQGPEFLTYFQNEAQLEKSRLLSDRFSAERPKGSFSTLEIQRTEQGDSAMYLCASSLFGLAGVNEQFFGPGTRLTVL.

In its sample, this clone was seen once. This chain connects TRBV30 to TRBJ1-3; 11 bases match TRBD1. CDR1 is GTSNPN and CDR2 is SVGIG in the germline V gene (reference sequence). Trimming removed 5 bases from V and 2 bases from J; junction bases left unmatched: 2. This CDR3 region has 14 residues. The CDR3 region is CAWGTGGTGNTIYF. DNA for the CDR3: TGTGCCTGGGGGACAGGGGGAACTGGAAACACCATATATTTT. Full variable domain (remainder filled in from reference TRBV30 and TRBJ1-3): SQTIHQWPATLVQPVGSPLSLECTVEGTSNPNLYWYRQAAGRGLQLLFYSVGIGQISSEVPQNLSASRPQDRQFILSSKKLLLSDSGFYLCAWGTGGTGNTIYFGEGSWLTVV.

V is TRBV7-3 and J is TRBJ1-2; a weak D match, TRBD1 (6 bases). Deletions cut 4 bases from V and 0 bases from J, with 15 bases between. From germline, CDR1 is SGHTA and CDR2 FQGTGA. The CDR3 consists of 16 residues. CDR3: CASSSLQGTANYGYTF. In DNA form, the CDR3 reads TGTGCCAGCAGCTCCCTACAGGGAACGGCTAACTATGGCTACACCTTC.

The chain carries TRBV5-1 and TRBJ2-3; 10 nucleotides agree with TRBD2. The V gene end was trimmed by 5 bases and the J gene end by 5 bases; junction bases not matched to a gene: 8. Germline assignment: CDR1 SGHRS and CDR2 YFSETQ. The CDR3 runs 15 residues. The CDR3 here is CASSSTGTSVDTQYF. The CDR3 DNA is TGCGCCAGCAGTTCAACCGGGACTAGCGTAGATACGCAGTATTTT.

This rearrangement joins TRBV4-3 to TRBJ1-1; perhaps TRBD1 as D (6 bases). V lost 3 bases and J 6 bases, leaving 11 bases between the germline ends. The CDR3 spans 13 residues. Looked up from germline, CDR1 is LGHNA and CDR2 is YSLEER. The CDR3 DNA reads TGCGCCAGCAGCCAGCTACAGGGTCCTGAAGCTTTCTTT. Its protein is CASSQLQGPEAFF.

The chain joins TRBV10-3 to TRBJ2-3, with D possibly being TRBD2 (5 bases). The germline CDR1 and CDR2 sequences are ENHRY and SYGVKD. Trimming removed 3 bases from V and 0 bases from J, with 10 bases in between. The CDR3 contains 15 residues. The CDR3 sequence is CAISDSGSSTDTQYF. In DNA, the CDR3 is TGTGCCATCAGTGACAGCGGTTCTAGCACAGATACGCAGTATTTT.

The chain recombines TRBV5-1 with TRBJ2-7, with D tentatively TRBD2 (6 bases). In germline, CDR1 is SGHRS, CDR2 YFSETQ. Trimming took 1 base from V and 6 from J, leaving 17 bases between them. The CDR3 length is 15 residues. In DNA, the CDR3 is TGCGCCAGCAGCTTGTCCAGCGGGCCGCTTCGCGAGCAGTACTTC. Translated, it gives CASSLSSGPLREQYF. Filled out from reference TRBV5-1 and TRBJ2-7, the complete variable domain reads KAGVTQTPRYLIKTRGQQVTLSCSPISGHRSVSWYQQTPGQGLQFLFEYFSETQRNKGNFPGRFSGRQFSNSRSEMNVSTLELGDSALYLCASSLSSGPLREQYFGPGTRLTVT.

The chain recombines TRBV19 with TRBJ1-2, with 8 bases matching TRBD1. J was trimmed by 6 bases and V by 3 bases; bases with no gene match: 15. The CDR3 runs to 17 residues. Germline V gene lookup returns CDR1 LNHDA and CDR2 SQIVND (reference sequence). The CDR3, as DNA: TGTGCCAGTAGTATGGGGAATCGAGACAGGGGACCTCATGGCTACACCTTC. Protein product: CASSMGNRDRGPHGYTF.

The V gene is TRBV7-2, the J gene TRBJ2-7, with D possibly matching TRBD1 (5 bases). CDR1 and CDR2 (germline): SGHTA, FQGNSA. The CDR3 spans 14 residues. Trimming took 1 base from V and 3 from J, leaving 10 bases between them. CDR3 sequence: CASSLDPGNYEQYF. The CDR3 coding sequence is TGTGCCAGCAGCTTAGATCCAGGGAACTACGAGCAGTACTTC. Based on the CDR3 plus reference TRBV7-2 and TRBJ2-7, the full variable domain is GAGVSQSPSNKVTEKGKDVELRCDPISGHTALYWYRQSLGQGLEFLIYFQGNSAPDKSGLPSDRFSAERTGGSVSTLTIQRTQQEDSAVYLCASSLDPGNYEQYFGPGTRLTVT.

The chain carries TRBV2 and TRBJ1-5; 7 bases are a match to TRBD1. The CDR3 length is 14 residues. V lost 4 bases, J lost 6 bases, and 6 bases stayed unmatched. CDR1 SNHLY and CDR2 FYNNEI come from the germline V gene. DNA of the CDR3: TGTGCCAGCAGTGTGACGACAGGGACTCAGCCCCAGCATTTT. Amino acid sequence: CASSVTTGTQPQHF.

The V call is TRBV2, the J call TRBJ2-7, with TRBD1 as a possible D gene (6 bases). The germline gives CDR1 SNHLY, CDR2 FYNNEI. This CDR3 is 14 amino acids long. With 2 bases removed from V and 3 bases from J, the gap between germline ends came to 11 bases. DNA for the CDR3: TGTGCCAGCAGTGAACTAAACAGGGACTACGAGCAGTACTTC. This codes for CASSELNRDYEQYF.

This clone was counted only a few times. Here the CDR3 DNA reads TGTGCCACCCAGGGGGGTAAGCGGGATGAAAAACTGTTTTTT. Translation gives CATQGGKRDEKLFF. The chain carries TRBV2 and TRBJ1-4, with 7 bases fitting TRBD1. The CDR3 contains 14 residues. V was clipped by 10 bases and J by 6 bases; unmatched bases: 11. Germline values: CDR1 SNHLY, CDR2 FYNNEI. The full variable domain, in which reference TRBV2 and TRBJ1-4 provide the parts outside the CDR3, is EPEVTQTPSHQVTQMGQEVILRCVPISNHLYFYWYRQILGQKVEFLVSFYNNEISEKSEIFDDQFSVERPDGSNFTLKIRSTKLEDSAMYFCATQGGKRDEKLFFGSGTQLSVL.

This sequence joins TRBV10-2 and TRBJ2-3; D not certain. Trimming stripped 6 bases from V and 0 bases from J, with 4 bases between. Germline values: CDR1 WSHSY, CDR2 SAAADI. The CDR3 has 12 residues. CDR3 bases: TGCGCCAGCAGGACAAGCACAGATACGCAGTATTTT. Translated, it gives CASRTSTDTQYF.

The V gene is TRBV5-4, the J gene TRBJ1-6, with D tentatively TRBD1 (5 bases). V gave up 1 base and J gave up 7 bases, with 15 bases separating them. CDR3 length: 16 residues. The germline CDR1 and CDR2 sequences are SGHNT and YYREEE (reference sequence). For the CDR3, the DNA is TGTGCCAGCAGCTTGTCGGGGGTTGCTGTAAATTCACCCCTCCACTTT. Residues: CASSLSGVAVNSPLHF.

The chain is built from TRBV19 and TRBJ1-1, with a possible D match to TRBD1 (6 bases). The CDR3 loop spans 14 amino acids. CDR1 is LNHDA, CDR2 SQIVND, per germline (reference sequence). V lost 5 bases to trimming and J lost 5 bases, with 15 bases between them. The CDR3 coding sequence is TGTGCCAGTAGTGCCATACAGGGAAGGACTGAAGCTTTCTTT. It specifies CASSAIQGRTEAFF. Combining the CDR3 with reference TRBV19 and TRBJ1-1 gives the whole variable domain DGGITQSPKYLFRKEGQNVTLSCEQNLNHDAMYWYRQDPGQGLRLIYYSQIVNDFQKGDIAEGYSVSREKKESFPLTVTSAQKNPTAFYLCASSAIQGRTEAFFGQGTRLTVV.

The chain is built from TRBV4-2 and TRBJ2-3; 8 bases line up with TRBD2. The CDR3 runs to 17 residues. Germline V gene lookup returns CDR1 LGHNA and CDR2 YNFKEQ. With V trimmed by 4 bases and J by 0 bases, 9 bases remained unmatched. DNA of the CDR3: TGTGCCAGCAGCCTGATGACTAGCGATCCTAGCACAGATACGCAGTATTTT. It specifies CASSLMTSDPSTDTQYF.

This clone has a handful of counts. The chain employs TRBV6-6 and TRBJ1-1, with TRBD1 matching over 7 bases. Germline assignment: CDR1 MNHNY and CDR2 SVGAGI (reference sequence). This CDR3 is 16 amino acids long. The V gene end was trimmed by 2 bases and the J gene end by 2 bases; junction bases not matched to a gene: 8. The CDR3 protein is CASSYGKGAQNTEAFF. In nucleotides, the CDR3 is TGTGCCAGCAGTTACGGGAAGGGGGCTCAAAACACTGAAGCTTTCTTT.

The chain couples TRBV5-1 to TRBJ2-5, with 9 bases that match TRBD1. J was trimmed by 5 bases and V by 4 bases; bases with no gene match: 3. CDR3 length: 13 amino acids. CDR1 and CDR2 from the germline V gene are SGHRS and YFSETQ. CDR3 amino acids: CASSLQGAETQYF. Here the CDR3 DNA reads TGCGCCAGCAGCCTACAGGGGGCTGAGACCCAGTACTTC.

For this clone: The same CDR3 also results from other DNA sequences found in this sample. The chain recombines TRBV18 with TRBJ1-5, with 7 bases fitting TRBD1. CDR3 size: 14 residues. CDR1 and CDR2 from the germline V gene are KGHSH and LQKENI. The ends lost 1 base at V and 5 bases at J; junction bases unmatched: 2. CDR3 amino acids: CASSPRQGDQPQHF. For the CDR3, the DNA is TGTGCCAGCTCACCACGACAGGGCGATCAGCCCCAGCATTTT.